A single sample is the source of the 2 T cell receptor beta chains below, sequenced in a study of T cell responses to AZD1222 COVID-19 vaccine. Produced via immunoSEQ multiplex PCR; TCRdb's table is partial and in-frame only. The repertoire holds over 150,000 clones, with around nine tenths as singletons. Sample: peripheral blood, taken 28 days after the second AZD1222 dose. Source of these receptors: an adult who received the AZD1222 COVID-19 vaccine.

The sample holds a few counts of this clone. This rearrangement joins TRBV6-5 to TRBJ2-7; TRBD1 matches 8 bases. Germline CDR1 is MNHEY and CDR2 is SVGAGI. CDR3 length: 15 amino acids. After removal of 2 bases from V and 1 base from J, the junction contained 4 bases not matched to a gene. CDR3 sequence reads: CASSYGGTGSYEQYF. The CDR3 nucleotides read TGTGCCAGCAGTTACGGCGGGACAGGATCCTACGAGCAGTACTTC.

The V and J genes are TRBV19 and TRBJ2-1; weak D call: TRBD2 (6 bases). Germline assignment: CDR1 LNHDA and CDR2 SQIVND (reference sequence). The germline V and J ends were trimmed by 5 bases and 0 bases, with 17 bases remaining between them. This CDR3 is built from 17 residues. Here the CDR3 DNA reads TGTGCCAGTAGTCGTGCACAAGGGCGGGGCTCCTACAATGAGCAGTTCTTC. This encodes CASSRAQGRGSYNEQFF.